What follows are 3 T cell receptor beta chains derived from one specimen sequenced in a study of tumor-infiltrating lymphocytes in oesophageal squamous cell carcinoma. Via MiXCR, TCRdb re-called the PCR reads, giving one row per CDR3 protein. Here the sample spans just under 20,000 distinct CDR3 sequences, around 38% being singletons. Sequencing was carried out using normal esophageal tissue next to the tumor. The source of these receptors is a male donor with esophageal squamous cell carcinoma.

This clonotype was picked up many times. This chain joins TRBV28 and TRBJ1-1; D perhaps matches TRBD1 (6 bases). Trimming left V 6 bases short and J 4 bases short, with 18 bases between. From germline, CDR1 is MDHEN and CDR2 SYDVKM. The CDR3 contains 15 residues. The CDR3 DNA follows: TGTGCCAGCAGGGGGAGACAGGCAAAGGGCACTGAAGCTTTCTTT. It is translated as CASRGRQAKGTEAFF.

This clonotype was found once. The rearrangement joins TRBV12-3 or TRBV12-4 to TRBJ2-2; 9 bases are a match to TRBD1. CDR3 length equals 16 residues. V shed 6 bases, J shed 2 bases, and the junction held 7 bases outside the gene matches. The CDR3 sequence: CASSPGQGTNTGELFF. CDR3 DNA sequence: TGTGCCAGCAGCCCCGGACAGGGGACTAACACCGGGGAGCTGTTTTTT.

This clonotype has only one observation. The V call is TRBV30, the J call TRBJ2-3; 7 bases line up with TRBD2. V gave up 4 bases and J gave up 2 bases; unmatched junction bases: 6. Germline V gene lookup returns CDR1 GTSNPN and CDR2 SVGIG (reference sequence). The CDR3 loop spans 14 amino acids. CDR3 sequence (DNA): TGTGCCTGGATGCGGGCGGGAGTCACAGATACGCAGTATTTT. Amino acids: CAWMRAGVTDTQYF.